This T cell receptor (beta chain) is drawn from a study of cytomegalovirus exposure and HLA in healthy donors. The CDR3 totals 14 residues. The V end was cut by 6 bases, the J end by 1 base, with 12 bases between. Per germline, CDR1 SGHAT and CDR2 FQNNGV. Overall study results and limits: According to a later analysis, donors in an Asian-associated ancestry cluster reportedly had fewer N-insertions than the roughly 640-donor mean.

The PCR made use of 60 Vbeta and 13 Jbeta primers. Assay used: immunoSEQ multiplex PCR; TCRdb lists only in-frame clones, some missing. The data contain 96,000 or so clones, around 79% of them singletons. This clone was recorded a few times. Its antigen remains unknown. This TCR derives from a female donor in good health and CMV-seropositive. V is TRBV11-2 and J is TRBJ1-1, with no clear D. Material for sequencing was PBMCs. CDR3 nucleotide sequence: TGTGCCAGCAGACCTCCTACAGAGAACACTGAAGCTTTCTTT. Its translation: CASRPPTENTEAFF.